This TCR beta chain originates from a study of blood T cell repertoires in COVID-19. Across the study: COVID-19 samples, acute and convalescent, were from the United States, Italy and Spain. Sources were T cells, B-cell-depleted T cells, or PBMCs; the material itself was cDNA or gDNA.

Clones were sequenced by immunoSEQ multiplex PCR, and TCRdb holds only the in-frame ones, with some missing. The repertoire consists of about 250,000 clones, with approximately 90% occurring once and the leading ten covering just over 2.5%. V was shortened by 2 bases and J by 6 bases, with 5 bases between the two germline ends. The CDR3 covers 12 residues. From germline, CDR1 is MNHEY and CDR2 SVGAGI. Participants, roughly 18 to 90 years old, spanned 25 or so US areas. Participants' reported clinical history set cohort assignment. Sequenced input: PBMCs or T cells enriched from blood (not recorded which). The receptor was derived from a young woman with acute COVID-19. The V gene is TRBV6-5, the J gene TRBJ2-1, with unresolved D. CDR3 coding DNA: TGTGCCAGCAGTTACATCGGCAATGAGCAGTTCTTC. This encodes CASSYIGNEQFF.